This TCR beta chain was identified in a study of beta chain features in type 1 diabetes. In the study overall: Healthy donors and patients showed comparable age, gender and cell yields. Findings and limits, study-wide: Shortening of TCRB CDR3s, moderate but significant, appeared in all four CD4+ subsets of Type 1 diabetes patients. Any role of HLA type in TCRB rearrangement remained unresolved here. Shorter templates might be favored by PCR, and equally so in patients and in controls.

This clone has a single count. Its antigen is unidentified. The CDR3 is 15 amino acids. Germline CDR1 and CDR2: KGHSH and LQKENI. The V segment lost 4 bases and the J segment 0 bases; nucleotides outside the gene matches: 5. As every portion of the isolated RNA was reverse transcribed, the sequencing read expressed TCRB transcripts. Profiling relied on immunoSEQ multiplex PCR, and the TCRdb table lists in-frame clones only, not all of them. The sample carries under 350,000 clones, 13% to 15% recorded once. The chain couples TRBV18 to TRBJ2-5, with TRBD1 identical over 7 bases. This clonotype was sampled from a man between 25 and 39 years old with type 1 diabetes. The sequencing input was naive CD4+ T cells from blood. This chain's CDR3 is CASSQQGQHQETQYF. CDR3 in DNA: TGTGCCAGCTCACAACAGGGACAGCACCAAGAGACCCAGTACTTC.